The 7 T cell receptor beta chains reported below all come from one sample, sequenced in a study of shared clonotypes between healthy human individuals. Method: immunoSEQ multiplex PCR; TCRdb's copy keeps in-frame clones and lacks some. The sample contains about 99,000 clones, around 43% of which appear only once. The sequencing sample was made of PBMCs. The receptors here all came from a woman aged 40 to 50 in good health. Some clones in this sample may be carry-over from other donors' samples.

This clone was recorded at least ten times. V and J are TRBV11-2 and TRBJ1-1; D gene ambiguous. V was shortened by 5 bases and J by 4 bases, with 8 bases between the two germline ends. Germline CDR1 is SGHAT and CDR2 is FQNNGV. CDR3 length equals 12 residues. DNA for the CDR3: TGTGCCAGCAGCCCCTTGTCCACTGAAGCTTTCTTT. It specifies CASSPLSTEAFF.

The chain is built from TRBV7-8 and TRBJ1-4; D is unresolved. The germline gives CDR1 SGHVS, CDR2 FQNEAQ. CDR3 length: 14 amino acids. Trimming cost V 1 base and J 8 bases, with 11 bases left between them. The CDR3 is CASSLGARREKLFF. For the CDR3, the DNA is TGTGCCAGCAGCTTAGGAGCCCGTCGGGAAAAACTGTTTTTT.

This clone appeared a few times. The chain employs TRBV6-1 and TRBJ2-7, with 7 bases lining up with TRBD2. The CDR3 is 15 residues long. In germline, CDR1 is MNHNS, CDR2 SASEGT. The V segment lost 6 bases and the J segment 0 bases; nucleotides outside the gene matches: 8. CDR3 loop: CASRISGPSSYEQYF. CDR3 DNA sequence: TGTGCCAGCAGGATTAGCGGGCCCAGCTCCTACGAGCAGTACTTC.

The chain couples TRBV28 to TRBJ2-6; D might be TRBD2 (6 bases). The V end lost 3 bases, the J end lost 0 bases, and 15 bases lay between the germline ends. The CDR3 totals 18 residues. Per the germline V gene, CDR1 is MDHEN and CDR2 is SYDVKM. The CDR3 region has the DNA TGTGCCAGCAGTTTCCAGGCGGGACGGGACTCTGGGGCCAACGTCCTGACTTTC. Its translation: CASSFQAGRDSGANVLTF. The whole variable domain, filled in from reference TRBV28 and TRBJ2-6, reads DVKVTQSSRYLVKRTGEKVFLECVQDMDHENMFWYRQDPGLGLRLIYFSYDVKMKEKGDIPEGYSVSREKKERFSLILESASTNQTSMYLCASSFQAGRDSGANVLTFGAGSRLTVL.

This clone appeared many times. This chain joins TRBV5-4 and TRBJ1-2; 7 positions match TRBD1. The germline V gene has CDR1 SGHNT and CDR2 YYREEE (reference sequence). Losses at the gene ends were 5 bases for V and 6 bases for J; bases not matched to a gene: 10. This CDR3 is built from 14 residues. The CDR3 spells CASRRSGGAHGYTF. The CDR3 DNA follows: TGTGCCAGCAGGAGATCAGGGGGTGCACATGGCTACACCTTC.

This clone came up many times. The J gene is TRBJ2-7, the V gene TRBV6-1; D gene unclear. The CDR3 is made up of 13 amino acids. Germline values: CDR1 MNHNS, CDR2 SASEGT. The V gene lost 7 bases and the J gene lost 6 bases, with 16 bases spanning the gap. The CDR3 sequence: CASTPSEVREQYF. The CDR3 DNA follows: TGTGCCAGCACCCCCTCAGAGGTCCGCGAGCAGTACTTC.

This clone is classed as medium-sized. This chain connects TRBV7-9 to TRBJ2-7; D possibly matches TRBD1 or TRBD2 (5 bases each). V lost 1 base to trimming and J lost 3 bases, with 10 bases between them. CDR1 and CDR2 (germline): SEHNR, FQNEAQ (reference sequence). The CDR3 has 14 amino acids. This CDR3 is CASSLVGTSYEQYF. The CDR3 nucleotides are TGTGCCAGCAGCTTAGTAGGGACCAGCTACGAGCAGTACTTC.